This T cell receptor (beta chain) originates from a study of cytotoxic CD8 clonotypes in ibrutinib-treated CLL. Study findings and constraints: Shared public clonotypes were rare, and on treatment they either got smaller or stayed the same.

TCR beta libraries used about 1.8 micrograms of DNA from cryopreserved PBMCs. This clone was counted between two and nine times. What it binds is not known. Sequencing was performed with immunoSEQ multiplex PCR; in TCRdb, only in-frame clones are kept and a portion is missing. Of over 130,000 clones listed, around 84% are singletons. The germline V and J ends were trimmed by 2 bases and 14 bases, with 19 bases remaining between them. The CDR3 loop spans 15 amino acids. The germline V gene encodes CDR1 KGHSH and CDR2 LQKENI. The receptor comes from a human donor with chronic lymphocytic leukemia. This chain uses TRBV18 with TRBJ1-6; D possibly corresponds to TRBD1 (6 bases). The material was PBMCs, obtained after 36 months of ibrutinib treatment. CDR3: CASSPTTGAGTALHF. The DNA for the CDR3 is TGTGCCAGCTCACCAACGACAGGCGCCGGCACAGCCCTCCACTTT.